The sequence of this T cell receptor beta chain was determined in a study of spatial heterogeneity in lung cancer. Turning to the study itself: Alpha-chain detections were consistently fewer than beta-chain detections among the sequences. The study, taken as a whole, reports: Circulating ubiquitous expanded tumor TCRs were observed more frequently at resection than at follow-up.

The V segment lost 3 bases and the J segment 3 bases; nucleotides outside the gene matches: 3. There are 14 residues in the CDR3. The germline CDR1 and CDR2 sequences are MRHNA and SNTAGT. Remarks on this clonotype: Its antigen is not identified. This beta chain is a stray sequence in a library constructed for alpha chains; its clone size is not meaningful.

Noted time point: sample taken at primary tumor resection. The authors sequenced whole RNA from tumor, nontumor lung or frozen PBMC without sorting. Just over 70 TRACERx patients with early, untreated non-small cell lung cancer donated samples. On each TCR cDNA molecule, a unique molecular identifier was present. TCRdb processed the 5' RACE reads anew with MiXCR; each CDR3 protein has one entry. The repertoire holds about 9,000 distinct CDR3 sequences, with 3.5% to 5% as singletons. This chain connects TRBV6-4 to TRBJ2-3; 7 nucleotides align to TRBD1. The sequence was obtained from a male donor with early-stage non-small cell lung cancer. Material: PBMCs, obtained at surgery. The CDR3 region is CASSEQGLTDTQYF. The CDR3 nucleotides read TGTGCCAGCAGTGAACAGGGGTTGACAGATACGCAGTATTTT.